Listed below are T cell receptor beta chains from one sample, sequenced in a study of T cell repertoires in cytomegalovirus infection. TCRdb used MiXCR to reprocess the reads, holding one entry per CDR3 protein. The sample contains roughly 160,000 distinct CDR3 sequences, less than 25% of which appear only once. Which antigens these TCRs recognize remains unknown. This sample comprised CD8+ T cells from cultured PBMCs, obtained from culture after CMV antigen stimulation. The source is a human donor in good health (CMV status not recorded). Some clones in this sample may be carry-over from other donors' samples. Each CDR3 is given with its conserved first and last residue. The D gene is left open where the match is weak. Clone size, where shown, is once, few, many, or a class for clones that have expanded.

d_call	j_call	clone_size	v_call	cdr3_aa	cdr3_nt
NA	TRBJ2-5	NA	TRBV4-2	CASSQEGTWETQYF	TGTGCCAGCAGCCAAGAAGGGACGTGGGAGACCCAGTACTTC
NA	TRBJ2-1	NA	TRBV27	CASATRGYNEQFF	TGTGCCTCAGCTACGAGGGGCTACAATGAGCAGTTCTTC
NA	TRBJ1-2	few	TRBV12-3/TRBV12-4	CASSLTEAYGYTF	TGTGCCAGCAGTTTAACAGAAGCCTATGGCTACACCTTC
NA	TRBJ2-3	NA	TRBV7-2	CASSPESTDTQYF	TGTGCCAGCAGCCCCGAGAGCACAGATACGCAGTATTTT
NA	TRBJ2-2	NA	TRBV5-6	CASSLGEVRLGAGELFF	TGTGCCAGCAGCTTGGGGGAGGTTAGACTCGGCGCCGGGGAGCTGTTTTTT
NA	TRBJ1-5	NA	TRBV6-1	CASSETAWGASNQPQHF	TGTGCCAGCAGTGAAACCGCCTGGGGGGCTAGCAATCAGCCCCAGCATTTT
NA	TRBJ2-7	NA	TRBV6-2/TRBV6-3	CASSYPENEQYF	TGTGCCAGCAGTTACCCAGAGAACGAGCAGTACTTC
TRBD1	TRBJ1-1	NA	TRBV28	CASSYPRDRGPSTEAFF	TGTGCCAGCAGCTACCCCCGGGACAGGGGGCCGAGCACTGAAGCTTTCTTT
TRBD1	TRBJ1-5	NA	TRBV28	CASSWDRGSNQPQHF	TGTGCCAGCAGTTGGGACAGGGGCAGCAATCAGCCCCAGCATTTT
NA	TRBJ2-2	NA	TRBV12-5	CASGLVEGTATGELFF	TGTGCTAGTGGTTTGGTAGAGGGGACGGCCACCGGGGAGCTGTTTTTT
TRBD2	TRBJ2-7	few	TRBV7-6	CASSLIPGEGEQYF	TGTGCCAGCAGCTTGATTCCGGGGGAGGGCGAGCAGTACTTC
TRBD1	TRBJ2-5	few	TRBV7-8	CASSLKQGARQETQYF	TGTGCCAGCAGCTTGAAACAGGGGGCTCGGCAAGAGACCCAGTACTTC
TRBD1	TRBJ1-2	NA	TRBV7-6	CASSLGQGHGYTF	TGTGCCAGCAGCTTAGGACAGGGTCATGGCTACACCTTC
NA	TRBJ1-1	NA	TRBV7-9	CASSLSGGAIQNTEAFF	TGTGCCAGCAGCTTGTCGGGGGGCGCTATTCAGAACACTGAAGCTTTCTTT